The 26 T cell receptor beta chains below all came from one sample that was sequenced in a study of STAT3 mutations in large granular lymphocyte leukemia. Study-wide findings and caveats: In T-cell large granular lymphocyte leukemia, about half of patients showed multiple immunodominant subclonotypes.

No antigen has been assigned to these receptors. Produced via immunoSEQ multiplex PCR; TCRdb's table is partial and in-frame only. Of roughly 9,300 clones in the sample, 88% were seen once. Sequencing was done on a sample of peripheral blood mononuclear cells. These receptors were taken from a man older than 75 with T-cell large granular lymphocyte leukemia. Some clones in this sample may be carry-over from other donors' samples.

The V and J genes are TRBV27 and TRBJ2-7; D gene unclear. Trimming cost V 6 bases and J 2 bases, with 17 bases left between them. The CDR3 length is 15 residues. Germline CDR1 reads MNHEY; CDR2 reads SMNVEV (reference sequence). The CDR3, as DNA: TGTGCCAGCAGACCAAGGGATTCGCGTACCTACGAGCAGTACTTC. It is translated as CASRPRDSRTYEQYF.

V and J are TRBV18 and TRBJ1-4; D unresolved. V was shortened by 5 bases and J by 2 bases, with 0 bases between the two germline ends. CDR1 is KGHSH, CDR2 LQKENI, per germline. The CDR3 length is 11 residues. CDR3 nucleotide sequence: TGTGCCAGCTCAACTAATGAAAAACTGTTTTTT. It is translated as CASSTNEKLFF.

The V and J genes are TRBV14 and TRBJ2-3, with D possibly being TRBD2 (6 bases). This CDR3 region has 17 residues. CDR1 and CDR2 from the germline V gene are SGHDN and FVKESK. V was clipped by 3 bases and J by 0 bases, with 16 bases between them. CDR3 nucleotides: TGTGCCAGCAGCCAGGAGGGCGGGACTCCTAGCACAGATACGCAGTATTTT. Its translation is CASSQEGGTPSTDTQYF.

This CDR3 is CASSQQGLAFF. In DNA, the CDR3 is TGTGCCAGCAGCCAACAGGGTTTAGCTTTCTTT. The chain employs TRBV11-2 and TRBJ1-1; D possibly corresponds to TRBD1 (6 bases). Germline V CDR1 and CDR2: SGHAT, FQNNGV. The CDR3 has 11 amino acids. With 5 bases removed from V and 10 bases from J, the gap between germline ends came to 11 bases.

The chain links TRBV9 to TRBJ2-3; perhaps TRBD2 as D (5 bases). V was trimmed by 0 bases and J by 2 bases, leaving 10 bases between them. The CDR3 runs to 15 residues. Germline V CDR1 and CDR2: SGDLS, YYNGEE. The CDR3 sequence: CASSVVGELTDTQYF. For the CDR3, the DNA is TGTGCCAGCAGCGTAGTCGGGGAACTCACAGATACGCAGTATTTT. The variable domain in full, with the rest retrieved from reference TRBV9 and TRBJ2-3, is DSGVTQTPKHLITATGQRVTLRCSPRSGDLSVYWYQQSLDQGLQFLIQYYNGEERAKGNILERFSAQQFPDLHSELNLSSLELGDSALYFCASSVVGELTDTQYFGPGTRLTVL.

V usage is TRBV7-9 and J usage is TRBJ2-3; D may be TRBD1 (6 bases). The CDR3 extends over 13 amino acids. V shed 3 bases and J shed 3 bases, with 7 bases lying between them. The V gene's germline CDR1 is SEHNR and CDR2 FQNEAQ (reference sequence). Written as DNA, the CDR3 is TGTGCCAGCAGCTTTGGACAGACAGATACGCAGTATTTT. This translates into CASSFGQTDTQYF.

The V call is TRBV19, the J call TRBJ2-6; 8 positions agree with TRBD1. V lost 3 bases, J lost 2 bases, and 3 bases stayed unmatched. The germline CDR1 and CDR2 sequences are LNHDA and SQIVND (reference sequence). The CDR3 contains 16 residues. The CDR3 here is CASSINRGTGANVLTF. The DNA of the CDR3 is TGTGCCAGTAGTATCAACAGGGGGACTGGGGCCAACGTCCTGACTTTC.

This rearrangement joins TRBV18 to TRBJ2-1; D call uncertain. The CDR3 has 15 amino acids. Germline CDR1 is KGHSH and CDR2 is LQKENI. The ends were cut back, 2 bases at V and 1 base at J, with 9 bases in the middle. Here the CDR3 DNA reads TGTGCCAGCTCACCAGGGATAGCTTCCTACAATGAGCAGTTCTTC. The encoded protein is CASSPGIASYNEQFF.

This rearrangement joins TRBV25-1 to TRBJ2-5, with D perhaps matching TRBD1 or TRBD2 (5 bases each). CDR3 length: 16 amino acids. Germline loops: CDR1 MGHDK, CDR2 SYGVNS. Trimming removed 3 bases at V and 2 bases at J, with 16 bases between. This CDR3 reads CASSEGLGREQETQYF. The DNA for the CDR3 is TGTGCCAGCAGTGAGGGATTGGGCAGGGAGCAAGAGACCCAGTACTTC. The whole variable domain, remainder taken from reference TRBV25-1 and TRBJ2-5, is EADIYQTPRYLVIGTGKKITLECSQTMGHDKMYWYQQDPGMELHLIHYSYGVNSTEKGDLSSESTVSRIRTEHFPLTLESARPSHTSQYLCASSEGLGREQETQYFGPGTRLLVL.

The chain combines TRBV5-1 with TRBJ2-3, with 8 nucleotides matching TRBD2. Germline V gene sequence: CDR1 SGHRS, CDR2 YFSETQ. CDR3 length: 15 amino acids. The J segment lost 3 bases and the V segment lost 3 bases, leaving 6 bases of the junction unmatched. CDR3 amino acids: CASSYRGGGTDTQYF. The DNA for the CDR3 is TGCGCCAGCAGCTATCGGGGGGGTGGTACAGATACGCAGTATTTT. Using reference TRBV5-1 and TRBJ2-3 for the parts outside the CDR3, the full variable domain is KAGVTQTPRYLIKTRGQQVTLSCSPISGHRSVSWYQQTPGQGLQFLFEYFSETQRNKGNFPGRFSGRQFSNSRSEMNVSTLELGDSALYLCASSYRGGGTDTQYFGPGTRLTVL.

The genes are TRBV6-4 and TRBJ2-7; 9 bases agree with TRBD2. V lost 3 bases, J lost 2 bases, and 2 bases stayed unmatched. The germline V gene has CDR1 MRHNA and CDR2 SNTAGT. CDR3 length equals 14 residues. CDR3 sequence reads: CASSETSGAYEQYF. CDR3 nucleotides: TGTGCCAGCAGTGAGACTAGCGGAGCCTACGAGCAGTACTTC.

This rearrangement joins TRBV7-2 to TRBJ1-2; D gene ambiguous. The CDR3 extends over 15 amino acids. Germline values: CDR1 SGHTA, CDR2 FQGNSA. Trimming cost V 1 base and J 6 bases, with 15 bases left between them. The CDR3 DNA follows: TGTGCCAGCAGCTTAGTTAGTTCGAAAACTGATGGCTACACCTTC. It encodes CASSLVSSKTDGYTF.

This chain's CDR3 is CASGTGERETQYF. CDR3 nucleotide sequence: TGTGCCAGCGGGACAGGGGAACGAGAGACCCAGTACTTC. The chain recombines TRBV25-1 with TRBJ2-5, with TRBD1 identical over 10 bases. The junction had 4 bases not matched to a gene; V was cut back by 8 bases and J by 4 bases. The V gene's germline CDR1 is MGHDK and CDR2 SYGVNS. The CDR3 runs 13 residues.

V is TRBV2 and J is TRBJ2-2; 8 nucleotides line up with TRBD1. The junction had 6 bases not matched to a gene; V was cut back by 6 bases and J by 3 bases. The germline CDR1 and CDR2 sequences are SNHLY and FYNNEI. CDR3 length: 15 amino acids. The chain's CDR3 is CASSVQGADTGELFF. CDR3 sequence (DNA): TGTGCCAGCAGCGTTCAGGGGGCGGACACCGGGGAGCTGTTTTTT.

This clone appeared a few times. The CDR3 coding sequence is TGTGCCAGCAGCTTAACAGGCCCAGAGGGTTTGAACACTGAAGCTTTCTTT. Residues: CASSLTGPEGLNTEAFF. V and J are TRBV7-3 and TRBJ1-1; no firm D call. This CDR3 region has 17 residues. Germline V gene data show CDR1 as SGHTA and CDR2 as FQGTGA. V lost 0 bases, J lost 0 bases, and 14 bases lay in between.

The V gene is TRBV5-4, the J gene TRBJ1-1; 9 bases are shared with TRBD1. Looked up from germline, CDR1 is SGHNT and CDR2 is YYREEE (reference sequence). CDR3 length: 14 amino acids. The junction had 6 bases not matched to a gene; V was cut back by 3 bases and J by 6 bases. The DNA for the CDR3 is TGTGCCAGCAGCTCCGGGACAGGGCTTCCTGAAGCTTTCTTT. This encodes CASSSGTGLPEAFF.

The rearrangement uses TRBV5-1 and TRBJ1-5; a weak D match, TRBD1 (5 bases). This CDR3 has 13 residues. The ends were cut back, 1 base at V and 5 bases at J, with 7 bases in the middle. Germline lookup yields CDR1 SGHRS and CDR2 YFSETQ. Written as DNA, the CDR3 is TGCGCCAGCAGCTTGCGGGGGGATCAGCCCCAGCATTTT. Protein product: CASSLRGDQPQHF.

The chain joins TRBV11-2 to TRBJ2-6; 8 nucleotides match TRBD1. Germline V gene sequence: CDR1 SGHAT, CDR2 FQNNGV. V was clipped by 5 bases and J by 4 bases; unmatched bases: 10. The CDR3 length is 17 residues. The CDR3 nucleotides are TGTGCCAGCAGCAGAACCAGGGGGCTGCGGGGGGCCAACGTCCTGACTTTC. It specifies CASSRTRGLRGANVLTF.

The chain employs TRBV6-6 and TRBJ1-5, with D perhaps TRBD1 (5 bases). V gave up 6 bases and J gave up 0 bases, with 9 bases separating them. The germline V gene encodes CDR1 MNHNY and CDR2 SVGAGI (reference sequence). The CDR3 is made up of 14 amino acids. CDR3 region: CASRDTYSNQPQHF. DNA for the CDR3: TGTGCCAGCAGGGACACTTATAGCAATCAGCCCCAGCATTTT.

Only one count was recorded for this clone. The J gene is TRBJ2-7, the V gene TRBV7-9; D ambiguous. V was pared by 3 bases and J by 3 bases, with 9 bases between. The germline V gene encodes CDR1 SEHNR and CDR2 FQNEAQ (reference sequence). This CDR3 is 13 amino acids long. CDR3 sequence reads: CASSFIGSYEQYF. DNA for the CDR3: TGTGCCAGCAGCTTCATCGGCAGCTACGAGCAGTACTTC.

The rearrangement links TRBV7-3 to TRBJ2-3; 7 nucleotides match TRBD2. The CDR3 length is 15 residues. Per the germline V gene, CDR1 is SGHTA and CDR2 is FQGTGA. Trimming took 8 bases from V and 0 from J; bases not matched to a gene: 8. The CDR3 bases are TGTGCCAGCTCCCCGGGGGGACCGAGCACAGATACGCAGTATTTT. This translates into CASSPGGPSTDTQYF.

This clone has just one count. The chain links TRBV19 to TRBJ1-5; weak D call: TRBD1 (5 bases). Germline values: CDR1 LNHDA, CDR2 SQIVND (reference sequence). The CDR3 is made up of 16 amino acids. V was cut by 0 bases and J by 1 base, with 10 bases left in between. The CDR3 sequence is CASSIDPGTSNQPQHF. The CDR3 nucleotides read TGTGCCAGTAGTATAGATCCCGGGACGAGCAATCAGCCCCAGCATTTT. Full variable domain (remainder filled in from reference TRBV19 and TRBJ1-5): DGGITQSPKYLFRKEGQNVTLSCEQNLNHDAMYWYRQDPGQGLRLIYYSQIVNDFQKGDIAEGYSVSREKKESFPLTVTSAQKNPTAFYLCASSIDPGTSNQPQHFGDGTRLSIL.

The gene calls are TRBV19 and TRBJ2-7; no reliable D call. Germline V gene sequence: CDR1 LNHDA, CDR2 SQIVND (reference sequence). Trimming took off 6 bases at V and 0 bases at J, with 15 bases between the two ends. CDR3 size: 15 residues. The CDR3 loop is CASSFSTGSSYEQYF. DNA for the CDR3: TGTGCCAGTAGCTTCTCAACGGGCAGCTCCTACGAGCAGTACTTC.

The chain recombines TRBV6-1 with TRBJ1-2; no clear D gene. This CDR3 is built from 12 residues. Looked up from germline, CDR1 is MNHNS and CDR2 is SASEGT. Trimming took 4 bases from V and 8 from J, leaving 11 bases between them. The CDR3 region is CASSGPLGGYTF. DNA of the CDR3: TGTGCCAGCAGTGGACCCTTGGGGGGCTACACCTTC.

This clone was detected once. The chain links TRBV4-1 to TRBJ1-6, with TRBD1 matching over 7 bases. The CDR3 loop spans 15 amino acids. The germline V gene has CDR1 MGHRA and CDR2 YSYEKL. The trim removed 1 base at V and 10 bases at J, leaving 7 bases unmatched. The CDR3 protein is CASSQVTGFGSPLHF. The CDR3 DNA reads as TGCGCCAGCAGCCAAGTGACAGGGTTCGGATCACCCCTCCACTTT.

V and J are TRBV9 and TRBJ2-7; no reliable D call. V lost 0 bases and J 3 bases, leaving 7 bases between the germline ends. Per germline, CDR1 SGDLS and CDR2 YYNGEE. There are 13 residues in the CDR3. The CDR3 reads CASSVADLYEQYF. DNA of the CDR3: TGTGCCAGCAGCGTAGCTGACCTCTACGAGCAGTACTTC.